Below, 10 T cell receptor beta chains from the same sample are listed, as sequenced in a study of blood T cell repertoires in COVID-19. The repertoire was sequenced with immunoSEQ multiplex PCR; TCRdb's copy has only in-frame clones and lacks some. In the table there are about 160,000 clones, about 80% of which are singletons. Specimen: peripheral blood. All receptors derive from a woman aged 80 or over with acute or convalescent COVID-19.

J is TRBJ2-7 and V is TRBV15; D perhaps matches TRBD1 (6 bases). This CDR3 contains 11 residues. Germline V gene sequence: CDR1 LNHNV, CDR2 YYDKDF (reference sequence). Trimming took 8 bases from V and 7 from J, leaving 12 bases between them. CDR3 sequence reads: CATEARGEQYF. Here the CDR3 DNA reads TGTGCCACCGAGGCGAGGGGGGAGCAGTACTTC. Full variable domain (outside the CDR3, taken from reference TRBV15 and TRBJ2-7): DAMVIQNPRYQVTQFGKPVTLSCSQTLNHNVMYWYQQKSSQAPKLLFHYYDKDFNNEADTPDNFQSRRPNTSFCFLDIRSPGLGDTAMYLCATEARGEQYFGPGTRLTVT.

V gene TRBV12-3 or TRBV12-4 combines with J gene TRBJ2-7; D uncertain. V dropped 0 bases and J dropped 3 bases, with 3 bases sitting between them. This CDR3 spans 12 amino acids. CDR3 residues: CASSLANYEQYF. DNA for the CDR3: TGTGCCAGCAGTTTAGCTAACTACGAGCAGTACTTC.

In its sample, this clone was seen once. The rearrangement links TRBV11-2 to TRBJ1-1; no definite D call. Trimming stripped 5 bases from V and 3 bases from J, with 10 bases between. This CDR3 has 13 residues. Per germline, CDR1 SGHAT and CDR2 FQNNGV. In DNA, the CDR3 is TGTGCCAGCAGCCCGAGGTGGGACACTGAAGCTTTCTTT. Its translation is CASSPRWDTEAFF.

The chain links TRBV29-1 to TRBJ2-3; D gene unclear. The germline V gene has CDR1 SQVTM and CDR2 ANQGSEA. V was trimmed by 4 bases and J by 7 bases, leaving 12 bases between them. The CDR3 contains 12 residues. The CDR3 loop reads CSVVRDLNTQYF. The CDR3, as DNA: TGCAGCGTTGTAAGAGACTTGAATACGCAGTATTTT.

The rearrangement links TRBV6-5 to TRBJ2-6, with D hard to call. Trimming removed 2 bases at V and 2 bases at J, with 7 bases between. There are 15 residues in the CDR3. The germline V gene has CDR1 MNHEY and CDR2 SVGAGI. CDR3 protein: CASSYVTAGANVLTF. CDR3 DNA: TGTGCCAGCAGTTACGTCACTGCTGGGGCCAACGTCCTGACTTTC.

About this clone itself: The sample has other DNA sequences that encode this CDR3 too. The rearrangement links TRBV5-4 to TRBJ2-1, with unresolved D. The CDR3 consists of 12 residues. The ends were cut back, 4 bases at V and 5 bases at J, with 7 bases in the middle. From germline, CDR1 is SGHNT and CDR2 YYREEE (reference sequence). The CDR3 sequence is CASSPRDNEQFF. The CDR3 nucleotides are TGTGCCAGCAGCCCCCGGGACAATGAGCAGTTCTTC.

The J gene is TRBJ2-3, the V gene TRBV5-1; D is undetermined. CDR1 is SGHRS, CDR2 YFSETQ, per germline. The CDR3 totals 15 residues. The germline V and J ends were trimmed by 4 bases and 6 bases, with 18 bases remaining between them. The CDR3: CASSPRLNRLDTQYF. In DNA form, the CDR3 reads TGCGCCAGCAGCCCCCGACTCAACCGGCTTGATACGCAGTATTTT.

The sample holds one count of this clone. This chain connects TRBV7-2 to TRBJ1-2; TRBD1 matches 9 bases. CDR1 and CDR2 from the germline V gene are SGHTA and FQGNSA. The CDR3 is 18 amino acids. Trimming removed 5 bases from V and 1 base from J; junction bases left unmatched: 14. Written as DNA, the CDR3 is TGTGCCAGCAGCATGCCCCAAACAGGGGGCATCTATAACTATGGCTACACCTTC. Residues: CASSMPQTGGIYNYGYTF.

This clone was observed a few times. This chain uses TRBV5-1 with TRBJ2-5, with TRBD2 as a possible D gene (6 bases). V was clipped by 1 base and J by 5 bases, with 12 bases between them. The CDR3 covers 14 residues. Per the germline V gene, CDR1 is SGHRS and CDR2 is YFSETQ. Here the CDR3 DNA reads TGCGCCAGCAGCTTGCAATCAGGAGGGGAGACCCAGTACTTC. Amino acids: CASSLQSGGETQYF.

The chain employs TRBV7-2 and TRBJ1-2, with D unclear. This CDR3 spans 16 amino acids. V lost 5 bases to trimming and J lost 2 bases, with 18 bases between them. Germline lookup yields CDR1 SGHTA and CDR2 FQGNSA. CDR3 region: CASSLRRQDLNYGYTF. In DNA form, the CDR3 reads TGTGCCAGCAGCCTCCGTCGGCAGGATTTAAACTATGGCTACACCTTC.